These T cell receptor beta chains were read from a single sample in a study of glioma-infiltrating T cells. TCRdb fed the multiplex PCR reads into MiXCR, producing one record per CDR3 protein. Here the sample spans fewer than 500,000 distinct CDR3 sequences, about two fifths being singletons. The sample taken for sequencing was glioma tissue, nonneoplastic brain tissue, or PBMCs (not recorded which). These receptor sequences come from a human donor with low-grade glioma or glioblastoma, undergoing nonglioma brain surgery, or in good health (not recorded which). The CDR3 runs from the conserved cysteine through the conserved F or W. Each record gives: J gene, D gene, clone size, V gene, CDR3 protein, CDR3 DNA. The D gene is left open where the match is weak. Size is omitted from some rows. Given values are once, few, many or a class for expanded clones.

TRBJ2-7,TRBD2,few,TRBV29-1,CSAQGLAGAGEQYF,TGCAGCGCGCAGGGACTAGCGGGAGCGGGGGAGCAGTACTTC
TRBJ2-3,TRBD1,many,TRBV4-3,CASSQLRDSSTDTQYF,TGCGCCAGCAGCCAGCTCCGGGACAGCAGCACAGATACGCAGTATTTT
TRBJ2-1,.,few,TRBV20-1,CSARDLGISYNEQFF,TGCAGTGCTCGGGACCTAGGGATCTCCTACAATGAGCAGTTCTTC
TRBJ2-2,.,many,TRBV6-2/TRBV6-3,CASSRPPSNTGELFF,TGTGCCAGCAGCCGCCCTCCGTCGAACACCGGGGAGCTGTTTTTT
TRBJ2-1,.,few,TRBV12-3/TRBV12-4,CASTPGAPDNEQFF,TGTGCCAGCACCCCAGGGGCGCCAGACAATGAGCAGTTCTTC
TRBJ2-7,TRBD1,.,TRBV6-1,CASSPQPGQGSYEQYF,TGTGCCAGCAGCCCCCAGCCGGGACAGGGGTCCTACGAGCAGTACTTC
TRBJ2-1,TRBD1,.,TRBV20-1,CSATGTGYSYEQFF,TGCAGTGCCACCGGGACAGGGTATAGCTACGAGCAGTTCTTC
TRBJ2-1,TRBD2,.,TRBV7-6,CASSPTSGSGYEQFF,TGTGCTAGCAGCCCAACTAGCGGGAGTGGCTATGAGCAGTTCTTC
TRBJ2-1,.,.,TRBV5-1,CASSLGSPTYNEQFF,TGCGCCAGCAGCTTGGGTAGCCCGACCTACAATGAGCAGTTCTTC
TRBJ2-7,.,many,TRBV7-9,CASSFVTSQLYYEQYF,TGTGCCAGCAGCTTTGTGACCTCGCAATTGTACTACGAGCAGTACTTC
TRBJ1-1,.,many,TRBV6-6,CASSYSDTLEAFF,TGTGCCAGCAGTTACTCCGATACCCTTGAAGCTTTCTTT
TRBJ2-5,TRBD2,.,TRBV25-1,CASSQSGSRSETQYF,TGTGCCAGCAGCCAGAGCGGGAGCAGAAGCGAGACCCAGTACTTC
TRBJ2-3,.,.,TRBV9,CASSVVGSFRDTQYF,TGTGCCAGCAGCGTTGTCGGGAGTTTTAGAGATACGCAGTATTTT
TRBJ2-1,TRBD2,.,TRBV24-1,CATSDTTSGRYNEQFF,TGTGCCACCAGTGACACGACTAGCGGGAGGTACAATGAGCAGTTCTTC
TRBJ2-3,TRBD1,few,TRBV4-3,CASSQVGTGWSSTDTQYF,TGCGCCAGCAGCCAAGTTGGGACAGGGTGGAGTAGCACAGATACGCAGTATTTT
TRBJ2-7,.,many,TRBV15,CATSRGGAIYEQYF,TGTGCCACCAGCAGAGGCGGGGCTATCTACGAGCAGTACTTC
TRBJ2-1,.,.,TRBV7-2,CASSLAGGGIYNEQFF,TGTGCCAGCAGCTTAGCGGGAGGGGGGATCTACAATGAGCAGTTCTTC
TRBJ2-3,TRBD2,.,TRBV19,CASSLLAGFTDTQYF,TGTGCCAGTAGTTTACTAGCGGGCTTCACAGATACGCAGTATTTT
TRBJ2-3,TRBD1,.,TRBV2,CASSEGTGITDTQYF,TGTGCCAGCAGTGAAGGGACAGGGATCACAGATACGCAGTATTTT
TRBJ1-6,.,.,TRBV7-3,CASSLTLAGRGSPLHF,TGTGCCAGCAGCTTAACGTTGGCGGGACGTGGTTCACCCCTCCACTTT
TRBJ2-3,TRBD2,.,TRBV6-2/TRBV6-3,CAGSYSAKSLAGVTNTQYF,TGTGCCGGCAGTTACTCCGCCAAATCTCTAGCGGGAGTCACGAATACGCAGTATTTT
TRBJ1-1,.,.,TRBV6-1,CASSLNTNTEPFF,TGTGCCAGCAGTTTGAACACGAACACTGAACCTTTCTTT
TRBJ2-3,TRBD2,few,TRBV19,CASSNLAGASDTQYF,TGTGCCAGTAGTAATCTAGCGGGAGCGTCAGATACGCAGTATTTT
TRBJ2-6,.,.,TRBV2,CASSGSSSGANVLTF,TGTGCCAGCAGTGGGTCCTCCTCTGGGGCCAACGTCCTGACTTTC
TRBJ1-2,.,.,TRBV25-1,CASSAFPPGGCNFGYTF,TGTGCCAGCAGTGCGTTTCCCCCTGGGGGCTGTAACTTTGGCTACACCTTC
TRBJ2-1,.,.,TRBV15,CATSRAPGQGDNEQSF,TGTGCCACCAGCAGAGCCCCGGGACAAGGTGACAATGAGCAGTCCTTC
TRBJ2-2,.,.,TRBV7-2,CASSLALGELFF,TGTGCCAGCAGCTTAGCCCTCGGGGAGCTGTTTTTT
TRBJ1-5,.,.,TRBV4-1,CACSQDTTVNQPQHF,TGCGCCTGCAGCCAAGATACGACAGTCAATCAGCCCCAGCACTTT
TRBJ2-5,TRBD1,many,TRBV20-1,CSARDGGQGAKTQYF,TGCAGTGCTAGAGATGGGGGACAGGGGGCAAAGACCCAGTACTTC
TRBJ2-5,.,many,TRBV6-1,CASTDQGGATQYF,TGTGCCAGCACCGATCAGGGGGGGGCCACCCAGTACTTC
TRBJ2-6,.,once,TRBV7-2,CASSFRSGANVLTF,TGTGCCAGCAGCTTCCGCTCTGGGGCCAACGTCCTGACTTTC
TRBJ1-4,.,few,TRBV10-3,CATSNPGNEKLFF,TGTGCCACCTCCAACCCAGGGAATGAAAAACTGTTTTTT
TRBJ2-1,.,few,TRBV20-1,CSVLRGASSYNEQFF,TGCAGTGTGTTACGCGGGGCGAGCTCCTACAATGAGCAGTTCTTC
TRBJ2-5,.,many,TRBV27,CASSRNTSSRGTVQETQYF,TGTGCCAGCAGCCGCAACACTTCTTCCCGCGGGACAGTCCAAGAGACCCAGTACTTC
TRBJ2-2,.,few,TRBV6-1,CASSPRTTGELFF,TGTGCCAGCAGCCCCCGGACCACCGGGGAGCTGTTTTTT
TRBJ2-7,.,.,TRBV25-1,CASSDGRGSYKQYF,TGTGCCAGCAGTGACGGTCGCGGCAGCTACAAGCAGTACTTC
TRBJ2-5,.,.,TRBV20-1,CSARVGLTGETQYF,TGCAGTGCTAGAGTGGGATTAACCGGGGAGACCCAGTACTTC
TRBJ2-1,TRBD2,.,TRBV29-1,CSLRSSGTNEQFF,TGCAGCTTGAGATCTAGCGGGACGAATGAGCAGTTCTTC
TRBJ2-7,.,.,TRBV6-6,CASSYSIGGHEQYF,TGTGCCAGCAGTTACTCGATTGGGGGGCACGAGCAGTACTTC
TRBJ2-5,.,.,TRBV7-3,CASSPWHSGQETQYF,TGTGCCAGCAGCCCTTGGCACTCGGGTCAAGAGACCCAGTACTTC
TRBJ2-1,TRBD1,.,TRBV19,CASSITGGATYNEQFF,TGTGCCAGTAGTATAACAGGGGGCGCGACCTACAATGAGCAGTTCTTC
TRBJ2-1,.,once,TRBV24-1,CATSVGQDFYNEQFF,TGTGCCACCAGTGTGGGGCAGGACTTTTACAATGAGCAGTTCTTC
TRBJ1-3,.,few,TRBV7-9,CASSSINAFGNTIYF,TGTGCCAGCAGCTCTATCAATGCGTTTGGAAACACCATATATTTT
TRBJ2-3,TRBD2,.,TRBV10-3,CAISEGVAGYTDTQYF,TGTGCCATCAGTGAGGGGGTAGCGGGTTACACAGATACGCAGTATTTT
TRBJ1-5,.,few,TRBV28,CASSSPVGLNQPQHF,TGTGCCAGCAGTTCCCCGGTGGGGCTCAATCAGCCCCAGCATTTT
TRBJ2-3,.,.,TRBV5-4,CASSLKYTDTQYF,TGTGCCAGCAGCTTAAAGTACACAGATACGCAGTATTTT
TRBJ1-3,.,.,TRBV4-1,CASSPTRKTGASGNTIYF,TGCGCCAGCAGCCCGACCAGAAAGACAGGAGCATCTGGAAACACCATATATTTT
TRBJ2-1,.,.,TRBV4-1,CASSQTKQGYEQFF,TGCGCCAGCAGCCAGACCAAACAGGGATATGAGCAGTTCTTC
TRBJ2-3,TRBD2,.,TRBV15,CATSPGLIGGDTQYF,TGTGCCACCAGCCCGGGACTCATCGGGGGGGATACGCAGTATTTT
TRBJ2-3,TRBD2,.,TRBV28,CARAKIAGPGTQYF,TGTGCCAGAGCGAAGATAGCGGGCCCGGGTACGCAGTATTTT
TRBJ1-6,TRBD1,.,TRBV4-1,CASSQKWDRVKNSPLHF,TGCGCCAGCAGCCAAAAATGGGACAGGGTGAAAAATTCGCCCCTCCACTTT
TRBJ1-5,.,.,TRBV19,CASSIKGGGYQPQHF,TGTGCCAGTAGTATTAAGGGGGGAGGCTATCAACCCCAGCATTTT